These 26 T cell receptor beta chains share one sample of origin, sequenced in a study of shared clonotypes between healthy human individuals (dated by TCRdb to about 2020). Library generation was performed with the immunoSEQ multiplex PCR assay. In TCRdb, the immuneACCESS table is reduced to in-frame sequences with V and J assigned. These tables do not hold every clone; where another copy was compared, an unresolved V gene accounts for under half, and the others remain unexplained. The sample data list roughly 2.2 million clones, and over 90% of these were observed just once. The top ten clones comprise about 0.39% of the sample. The sample consisted of naive CD4+ T cells from PBMCs. The sample's cell subset or site label, decoded: CD45RA+ positively selected. These receptors were collected from a man aged 18-30 years in good health. Some clones in this sample may be carry-over from other donors' samples.

This chain joins TRBV2 and TRBJ1-1; tentative D call: TRBD1 (5 bases). Trimming took off 5 bases at V and 1 base at J, with 14 bases between the two ends. The CDR3 covers 15 residues. In germline, CDR1 is SNHLY, CDR2 FYNNEI. Here the CDR3 DNA reads TGTGCCAGCAGTATTCCCGGGACGGCGAACACTGAAGCTTTCTTT. Translation: CASSIPGTANTEAFF.

This clone was counted once. The chain is built from TRBV6-1 and TRBJ2-7, with 8 bases matching TRBD2. The CDR3 totals 15 residues. Germline CDR1 and CDR2: MNHNS and SASEGT. V lost 6 bases and J lost 4; bases outside the gene matches: 11. The CDR3 bases are TGTGCCAGCAGGGGACGGGAGGGGTCCGGATACGAGCAGTACTTC. Its protein product is CASRGREGSGYEQYF.

The chain is built from TRBV5-1 and TRBJ2-1; 9 bases map to TRBD2. From germline, CDR1 is SGHRS and CDR2 YFSETQ. The V segment lost 0 bases and the J segment 6 bases; nucleotides outside the gene matches: 4. The CDR3 length is 15 residues. The CDR3 protein is CASSLVGGRGNEQFF. The CDR3 DNA reads as TGCGCCAGCAGCTTGGTGGGCGGGAGGGGCAATGAGCAGTTCTTC. Supplemented by reference TRBV5-1 and TRBJ2-1, the full variable domain reads KAGVTQTPRYLIKTRGQQVTLSCSPISGHRSVSWYQQTPGQGLQFLFEYFSETQRNKGNFPGRFSGRQFSNSRSEMNVSTLELGDSALYLCASSLVGGRGNEQFFGPGTRLTVL.

The CDR3 nucleotides read TGTGCCAGCTCAGGAGCACACATCAGCGCTAATGGGGAGCTGTTTTTT. Translating it yields CASSGAHISANGELFF. This chain links TRBV18 with TRBJ2-2; D gene unclear. Germline values: CDR1 KGHSH, CDR2 LQKENI. CDR3 length equals 16 residues. Trimming removed 5 bases at V and 8 bases at J, with 21 bases between.

This chain links TRBV7-3 with TRBJ2-1; D is uncertain. This CDR3 is built from 13 residues. Germline CDR1 reads SGHTA; CDR2 reads FQGTGA. The germline V and J ends were trimmed by 5 bases and 9 bases, with 14 bases remaining between them. CDR3 loop: CASSATQNSEQFF. The CDR3 coding sequence is TGTGCCAGCAGCGCCACACAGAATAGTGAGCAGTTCTTC.

The chain has TRBV5-5 and TRBJ2-1, with 9 bases that match TRBD2. Germline V gene sequence: CDR1 SGHKS, CDR2 YYEKEE (reference sequence). With 4 bases clipped from V and 2 bases from J, the junction kept 7 bases outside the gene matches. CDR3 length: 16 residues. The DNA for the CDR3 is TGTGCCAGCAGCACTTTAGCGGGAGAGGCCTACAATGAGCAGTTCTTC. It specifies CASSTLAGEAYNEQFF.

The CDR3 DNA follows: TGTGCCAGCAGCACCGCAAAGGGGAGTCAGCCCCAGCATTTT. It is translated as CASSTAKGSQPQHF. The rearrangement uses TRBV28 and TRBJ1-5; possible D gene TRBD1, 5 bases. Germline V lookup: CDR1 MDHEN, CDR2 SYDVKM. This CDR3 has 14 residues. V was clipped by 6 bases and J by 6 bases, with 15 bases between them. The entire variable domain, with the rest obtained from reference TRBV28 and TRBJ1-5, is as follows: DVKVTQSSRYLVKRTGEKVFLECVQDMDHENMFWYRQDPGLGLRLIYFSYDVKMKEKGDIPEGYSVSREKKERFSLILESASTNQTSMYLCASSTAKGSQPQHFGDGTRLSIL.

The table lists this clone with a count of one. V and J are TRBV28 and TRBJ1-2; perhaps TRBD1 as D (6 bases). Per the germline V gene, CDR1 is MDHEN and CDR2 is SYDVKM. The CDR3 sequence is 16 residues long. Trimming took 4 bases from V and 4 from J, leaving 19 bases between them. CDR3 amino acids: CASSSQLQGWSYGYTF. The DNA of the CDR3 is TGTGCCAGCAGTTCTCAATTACAGGGTTGGTCCTATGGCTACACCTTC.

V and J are TRBV5-1 and TRBJ2-2; D ambiguous. From germline, CDR1 is SGHRS and CDR2 YFSETQ. The CDR3 runs 15 residues. V gave up 2 bases and J gave up 6 bases, with 14 bases separating them. The CDR3 spells CASSLGPLRSGELFF. The DNA for the CDR3 is TGCGCCAGCAGCTTAGGCCCGCTTCGATCCGGGGAGCTGTTTTTT.

This clone was counted only a few times. The chain combines TRBV28 with TRBJ1-1, with 8 bases that match TRBD1. V lost 3 bases and J lost 1; bases outside the gene matches: 4. The V gene's germline CDR1 is MDHEN and CDR2 SYDVKM. This CDR3 comprises 15 residues. CDR3: CASSLGDRKNTEAFF. In nucleotides, the CDR3 is TGTGCCAGCAGTTTGGGGGACAGGAAGAACACTGAAGCTTTCTTT. The full variable domain, with the rest looked up from reference TRBV28 and TRBJ1-1, is DVKVTQSSRYLVKRTGEKVFLECVQDMDHENMFWYRQDPGLGLRLIYFSYDVKMKEKGDIPEGYSVSREKKERFSLILESASTNQTSMYLCASSLGDRKNTEAFFGQGTRLTVV.

The J gene is TRBJ2-1, the V gene TRBV11-1, with TRBD1 as a possible D gene (5 bases). The CDR3 loop spans 15 amino acids. V lost 5 bases and J 2 bases, leaving 13 bases between the germline ends. Germline CDR1 SGHAT, CDR2 FQDESV (reference sequence). In DNA form, the CDR3 reads TGTGCCAGCAGCATGGACACGGCGGCCTACAATGAGCAGTTCTTC. This sequence encodes CASSMDTAAYNEQFF.

Regarding this clone: Other DNA sequences in this specimen translate into the identical CDR3. This chain links TRBV18 with TRBJ2-7; D is unresolved. Germline assignment: CDR1 KGHSH and CDR2 LQKENI. V shed 4 bases and J shed 0 bases, with 7 bases lying between them. This CDR3 region has 13 residues. As DNA, the CDR3 is TGTGCCAGCTCACGGCCCGACTCCTACGAGCAGTACTTC. Its protein product is CASSRPDSYEQYF.

The table lists this clone with a count of one. The chain combines TRBV19 with TRBJ1-3, with 7 bases identical to TRBD1. J gave up 4 bases and V 7 bases, and 4 bases lay outside the gene matches. In germline, CDR1 is LNHDA, CDR2 SQIVND (reference sequence). The CDR3 is 13 residues long. This CDR3 reads CASTTTGGNTIYF. The CDR3 DNA is TGTGCCAGTACCACGACAGGGGGAAACACCATATATTTT.

Concerning this clone itself: Other DNA sequences in the sample encode the same CDR3. This chain joins TRBV7-2 and TRBJ2-7; D possibly corresponds to TRBD2 (5 bases). The CDR3 is made up of 13 amino acids. Trimming cost V 1 base and J 3 bases, with 7 bases left between them. Looked up from germline, CDR1 is SGHTA and CDR2 is FQGNSA. CDR3 sequence: CASSLVRGYEQYF. The CDR3 DNA reads as TGTGCCAGCAGCTTAGTCCGGGGCTACGAGCAGTACTTC. Based on the CDR3 plus reference TRBV7-2 and TRBJ2-7, the full variable domain is GAGVSQSPSNKVTEKGKDVELRCDPISGHTALYWYRQSLGQGLEFLIYFQGNSAPDKSGLPSDRFSAERTGGSVSTLTIQRTQQEDSAVYLCASSLVRGYEQYFGPGTRLTVT.

This chain connects TRBV5-1 to TRBJ2-5, with 14 bases matching TRBD2. The trim removed 5 bases at V and 5 bases at J, leaving 8 bases unmatched. CDR1 is SGHRS and CDR2 is YFSETQ in the germline V gene. The CDR3 totals 16 residues. CDR3 nucleotide sequence: TGCGCCAGCAGGAGCGGGACTAGCGGGAGAGGGGAGACCCAGTACTTC. This gives the protein CASRSGTSGRGETQYF.

This chain connects TRBV28 to TRBJ1-5; D remains ambiguous. The CDR3 sequence is 14 residues long. CDR1 and CDR2 from the germline V gene are MDHEN and SYDVKM. With 7 bases removed from V and 1 base from J, the gap between germline ends came to 11 bases. The CDR3 coding sequence is TGTGCCAGCACCCCGGGTGGGAGCAATCAGCCCCAGCATTTT. It encodes CASTPGGSNQPQHF.

This chain uses TRBV5-4 with TRBJ2-7, with 8 positions matching TRBD1. The CDR3 runs 14 residues. Germline assignment: CDR1 SGHNT and CDR2 YYREEE (reference sequence). J gave up 7 bases and V 4 bases, and 10 bases lay outside the gene matches. CDR3 sequence: CASSRWGRTGEQYF. The CDR3 nucleotides read TGTGCCAGCAGCCGGTGGGGCCGGACAGGGGAGCAGTACTTC.

The table lists this clone with a few counts. Other DNA sequences in this specimen translate into the identical CDR3. V is TRBV7-2 and J is TRBJ1-5, with D uncertain. The CDR3 runs to 12 residues. Germline-derived CDR1 and CDR2 are SGHTA and FQGNSA. Between the trimmed V and J ends, which lost 2 bases and 7 bases, there was a span of 6 bases. The CDR3 loop is CASSLQGQPQHF. The CDR3 DNA reads as TGTGCCAGCAGCTTACAAGGGCAGCCCCAGCATTTT.

The chain couples TRBV6-1 to TRBJ1-5; the D is unclear. V was clipped by 9 bases and J by 6 bases, with 12 bases between them. Germline CDR1 MNHNS, CDR2 SASEGT. This CDR3 is 12 amino acids long. For the CDR3, the DNA is TGTGCCAGTACCTTCTTTGGTCAGCCCCAGCATTTT. Its protein product is CASTFFGQPQHF.

The chain links TRBV19 to TRBJ2-1, with a possible D match to TRBD2 (5 bases). The germline V gene encodes CDR1 LNHDA and CDR2 SQIVND (reference sequence). The CDR3 has 16 amino acids. V was clipped by 3 bases and J by 0 bases, with 12 bases between them. CDR3 sequence (DNA): TGTGCCAGTAGTATCGGCGCGGGCCGCTCCTACAATGAGCAGTTCTTC. This translates into CASSIGAGRSYNEQFF.

This chain uses TRBV11-1 with TRBJ2-3, with 11 bases that match TRBD2. V shed 1 base, J shed 6 bases, and the junction held 9 bases outside the gene matches. The V gene's germline CDR1 is SGHAT and CDR2 FQDESV (reference sequence). The CDR3 length is 17 residues. CDR3: CASSLEGSGRAADTQYF. DNA for the CDR3: TGTGCCAGCAGCTTAGAGGGTAGCGGGAGGGCCGCGGATACGCAGTATTTT.

The chain employs TRBV28 and TRBJ2-5; D ambiguous. The germline V and J ends were trimmed by 1 base and 0 bases, with 6 bases remaining between them. There are 14 residues in the CDR3. In germline, CDR1 is MDHEN, CDR2 SYDVKM. CDR3 sequence (DNA): TGTGCCAGCAGTTTATTGCCCCACCAAGAGACCCAGTACTTC. Translation: CASSLLPHQETQYF.

DNA of the CDR3: TGTGCCAGCAGCCTGGGACTAGCGGGAGAGGAGACCCAGTACTTC. Residues: CASSLGLAGEETQYF. The rearrangement joins TRBV11-2 to TRBJ2-5, with 14 bases lining up with TRBD2. The J segment lost 5 bases and the V segment lost 5 bases, leaving 4 bases of the junction unmatched. CDR1 and CDR2 (germline): SGHAT, FQNNGV. The CDR3 sequence is 15 residues long.

The rearrangement joins TRBV9 to TRBJ2-1; D could derive from TRBD1 or TRBD2 (5 bases each). V was clipped by 0 bases and J by 6 bases, with 13 bases between them. The CDR3 runs 15 residues. CDR1 and CDR2 from the germline V gene are SGDLS and YYNGEE. The CDR3 loop is CASSVDAERGNEQFF. The CDR3 region has the DNA TGTGCCAGCAGCGTAGACGCGGAGAGGGGCAATGAGCAGTTCTTC.

V gene TRBV7-8 combines with J gene TRBJ1-2; D ambiguous. Trimming removed 5 bases from V and 7 bases from J, with 11 bases in between. Looked up from germline, CDR1 is SGHVS and CDR2 is FQNEAQ. This CDR3 comprises 12 residues. CDR3 DNA: TGTGCCAGCAGCCAGGAGGTCCGTGGCTACACCTTC. It specifies CASSQEVRGYTF.

This chain links TRBV2 with TRBJ1-1, with D possibly TRBD1 on 6 matching bases. The V and J ends lost 4 bases and 1 base respectively, with 10 bases between them. The CDR3 sequence is 14 residues long. The V gene's germline CDR1 is SNHLY and CDR2 FYNNEI. Here the CDR3 reads CASSGTESNTEAFF. In DNA, the CDR3 is TGTGCCAGCAGTGGGACAGAATCGAACACTGAAGCTTTCTTT.